Listed here are 31 T cell receptor beta chains from one sample, sequenced in a study of blood T cell repertoires in COVID-19. The data were produced by immunoSEQ multiplex PCR, yet TCRdb's version contains in-frame clones alone and is incomplete. The data hold about 220,000 clones, with approximately 85% observed a single time. Sequencing input: peripheral blood. Receptor source: a woman in her seventies with COVID-19, enrolled during active disease.

The chain carries TRBV6-6 and TRBJ1-5; the D is unclear. Germline V lookup: CDR1 MNHNY, CDR2 SVGAGI (reference sequence). This CDR3 comprises 13 residues. Trimming cost V 2 bases and J 6 bases, with 8 bases left between them. In DNA, the CDR3 is TGTGCCAGCAGTTACCCGCACAGTCAGCCCCAGCATTTT. Protein product: CASSYPHSQPQHF.

The gene calls are TRBV27 and TRBJ1-2; D uncertain. V lost 6 bases and J lost 4, with 12 bases in between. Germline CDR1 is MNHEY and CDR2 is SMNVEV (reference sequence). The CDR3 spans 13 residues. In DNA form, the CDR3 reads TGTGCCAGCAGGGGCAGCAGCTCCTATGGCTACACCTTC. It translates to CASRGSSSYGYTF.

The chain joins TRBV2 to TRBJ1-4, with TRBD1 matching 7 bases. Trimming removed 5 bases from V and 0 bases from J; junction bases left unmatched: 6. Looked up from germline, CDR1 is SNHLY and CDR2 is FYNNEI. CDR3 size: 16 residues. The CDR3: CASSLDRPTTNEKLFF. CDR3 sequence (DNA): TGTGCCAGCAGTCTGGACAGGCCGACAACTAATGAAAAACTGTTTTTT.

V usage is TRBV11-3 and J usage is TRBJ1-1; D unresolved. Germline CDR1 SGHNT, CDR2 YENEEA. This CDR3 is 14 amino acids long. V shed 1 base and J shed 11 bases, with 17 bases lying between them. The CDR3 bases are TGTGCCAGCAGCTTAGCCCCTGGGCAGGTTGGGGCTTTCTTT. Protein product: CASSLAPGQVGAFF.

The V call is TRBV24-1, the J call TRBJ2-4, with 13 bases fitting TRBD2. The CDR3 is 18 residues long. The germline CDR1 and CDR2 sequences are KGHDR and SFDVKD. With V trimmed by 2 bases and J by 5 bases, 8 bases remained unmatched. The CDR3: CATSDSTRTSGGQNIQYF. CDR3 sequence (DNA): TGTGCCACCAGTGATTCAACCAGGACTAGCGGGGGACAAAACATTCAGTACTTC.

This clone was seen only once. The chain links TRBV2 to TRBJ1-2; tentatively, D is TRBD1 (5 bases). This CDR3 has 15 amino acids. Trimming left V 4 bases short and J 2 bases short, with 14 bases between. The germline CDR1 and CDR2 sequences are SNHLY and FYNNEI. CDR3 in DNA: TGTGCCAGCAGTGGGAGGGGAGGCAGGAACTATGGCTACACCTTC. This sequence encodes CASSGRGGRNYGYTF.

This clone was detected once. V usage is TRBV7-3 and J usage is TRBJ2-2; 7 bases agree with TRBD1. Germline CDR1 is SGHTA and CDR2 is FQGTGA. The CDR3 has 16 amino acids. Trimming took 5 bases from V and 3 from J; bases not matched to a gene: 9. CDR3 sequence: CASSVTGATYTGELFF. DNA of the CDR3: TGTGCCAGCAGCGTCACAGGGGCGACTTACACCGGGGAGCTGTTTTTT.

The gene calls are TRBV19 and TRBJ1-6; possibly TRBD1 for D (6 bases). In germline, CDR1 is LNHDA, CDR2 SQIVND (reference sequence). The V end lost 7 bases, the J end lost 0 bases, and 16 bases lay between the germline ends. The CDR3 has 17 residues. The CDR3 coding sequence is TGTGCCAGTACCTCCAGGGGTGGAGGCTCCTATAATTCACCCCTCCACTTT. Protein sequence: CASTSRGGGSYNSPLHF.

The rearrangement joins TRBV10-2 to TRBJ2-2; D is possibly TRBD1 (6 bases). Trimming took 4 bases from V and 6 from J, leaving 18 bases between them. Germline values: CDR1 WSHSY, CDR2 SAAADI. The CDR3 sequence is 16 residues long. The CDR3 region is CASSGSPGSGAGELFF. In DNA form, the CDR3 reads TGCGCCAGCAGTGGATCCCCTGGGTCAGGGGCCGGGGAGCTGTTTTTT.

CDR3 bases: TGTGCCAGCAGTGAAGAAAACAGGGGCACAGATACGCAGTATTTT. Encoded protein: CASSEENRGTDTQYF. The chain links TRBV6-1 to TRBJ2-3, with TRBD1 as a possible D gene (6 bases). The V gene's germline CDR1 is MNHNS and CDR2 SASEGT. V was shortened by 1 base and J by 1 base, with 9 bases between the two germline ends. The CDR3 covers 15 residues.

Turning to this clone: Other DNA sequences in this sample translate to the same CDR3. This chain uses TRBV12-3 or TRBV12-4 with TRBJ2-5; no firm D call. Trimming pared 9 bases from V and 3 bases from J, leaving 8 bases between. The CDR3 covers 11 residues. The CDR3 DNA is TGTGCCAGTTCCCTTGAAGAGACCCAGTACTTC. This translates into CASSLEETQYF.

The CDR3 reads CASSELGLGVHEQFF. The CDR3 DNA is TGTGCCAGCAGTGAATTGGGACTCGGGGTACATGAGCAGTTCTTC. The J gene is TRBJ2-1, the V gene TRBV6-1; the D gene is possibly TRBD2 (6 bases). The germline V gene encodes CDR1 MNHNS and CDR2 SASEGT. The CDR3 has 15 amino acids. The V and J ends lost 2 bases and 8 bases respectively, with 16 bases between them.

The gene calls are TRBV13 and TRBJ2-2; D gene unclear. Looked up from germline, CDR1 is PRHDT and CDR2 is FYEKMQ (reference sequence). Trimming shortened V by 3 bases and J by 0 bases, and 8 bases separated the two germline ends. The CDR3 extends over 15 amino acids. The chain's CDR3 is CASSFGLSNTGELFF. CDR3 nucleotides: TGTGCCAGCAGCTTTGGCTTATCGAACACCGGGGAGCTGTTTTTT.

This clone was counted a few times. The V call is TRBV5-4, the J call TRBJ2-1; 9 nucleotides agree with TRBD2. The V segment lost 1 base and the J segment 9 bases; nucleotides outside the gene matches: 11. The CDR3 consists of 16 residues. From germline, CDR1 is SGHNT and CDR2 YYREEE (reference sequence). The CDR3 DNA is TGTGCCAGCAGCTTGAGTAGCGGGGGCGCTTTAGGTGAGCAGTTCTTC. Protein: CASSLSSGGALGEQFF.

In this sample, this clone turned up once. J is TRBJ1-2 and V is TRBV6-5; no clear D. The CDR3 is 11 amino acids. Germline CDR1 is MNHEY and CDR2 is SVGAGI. Trimming shortened V by 7 bases and J by 1 base, and 4 bases separated the two germline ends. The CDR3 region is CASTDNYGYTF. CDR3 bases: TGTGCCAGCACAGATAACTATGGCTACACCTTC.

This chain links TRBV7-3 with TRBJ2-1; a weak D match, TRBD2 (6 bases). From germline, CDR1 is SGHTA and CDR2 FQGTGA. Between the trimmed V and J ends, which lost 1 base and 5 bases, there was a span of 12 bases. The CDR3 spans 15 residues. The CDR3 bases are TGTGCCAGCAGCTTAAACGGGAGATTCCACAATGAGCAGTTCTTC. It yields the protein CASSLNGRFHNEQFF.

In DNA, the CDR3 is TGCGCCAGCAGCTTGGAGGCGGACTCCTACAATGAGCAGTTCTTC. Amino acid sequence: CASSLEADSYNEQFF. The rearrangement uses TRBV5-1 and TRBJ2-1; D is ambiguous. Germline V lookup: CDR1 SGHRS, CDR2 YFSETQ. The CDR3 has 15 residues. The ends were cut back, 0 bases at V and 0 bases at J, with 7 bases in the middle. Drawing the rest from reference TRBV5-1 and TRBJ2-1, the complete variable domain is KAGVTQTPRYLIKTRGQQVTLSCSPISGHRSVSWYQQTPGQGLQFLFEYFSETQRNKGNFPGRFSGRQFSNSRSEMNVSTLELGDSALYLCASSLEADSYNEQFFGPGTRLTVL.

This chain connects TRBV19 to TRBJ1-1, with D hard to call. The germline V and J ends were trimmed by 5 bases and 0 bases, with 10 bases remaining between them. Germline V gene sequence: CDR1 LNHDA, CDR2 SQIVND (reference sequence). This CDR3 region has 14 residues. In nucleotides, the CDR3 is TGTGCCAGTAGTGCAAACCAGGTGAACACTGAAGCTTTCTTT. Its protein is CASSANQVNTEAFF. Based on the CDR3 plus reference TRBV19 and TRBJ1-1, the full variable domain is DGGITQSPKYLFRKEGQNVTLSCEQNLNHDAMYWYRQDPGQGLRLIYYSQIVNDFQKGDIAEGYSVSREKKESFPLTVTSAQKNPTAFYLCASSANQVNTEAFFGQGTRLTVV.

The chain uses TRBV7-2 and TRBJ2-3, with 8 nucleotides matching TRBD1. J lost 4 bases, V lost 5 bases, and 8 bases had no gene match. This CDR3 contains 15 residues. Germline V CDR1 and CDR2: SGHTA, FQGNSA. In nucleotides, the CDR3 is TGTGCCAGCAGCCTCGACAGGGGAGGCGCAGATACGCAGTATTTT. Translation: CASSLDRGGADTQYF.

J is TRBJ1-1 and V is TRBV4-3; TRBD1 aligns across 8 bases. The CDR3 consists of 16 residues. After removal of 1 base from V and 0 bases from J, the junction contained 4 bases not matched to a gene. Germline lookup yields CDR1 LGHNA and CDR2 YSLEER. In nucleotides, the CDR3 is TGCGCCAGCAGCCAAGGGACAGGGCACATGAACACTGAAGCTTTCTTT. It translates to CASSQGTGHMNTEAFF.

The chain links TRBV7-3 to TRBJ2-1, with 10 bases matching TRBD2. Germline trimming cut 4 bases from V and 7 bases from J; bases unmatched to any gene: 7. Germline V gene data show CDR1 as SGHTA and CDR2 as FQGTGA. CDR3 length: 15 amino acids. CDR3 coding DNA: TGTGCCAGCAGCTCCAGCGGGGGGGCCCAGAATGAGCAGTTCTTC. Translation: CASSSSGGAQNEQFF.

The J gene is TRBJ2-6, the V gene TRBV10-1; 9 bases line up with TRBD1. CDR1 is WNHNN, CDR2 SYGVQD, per germline (reference sequence). The CDR3 loop spans 17 amino acids. Trimming at V came to 11 bases and at J to 2 bases, leaving 13 bases not matched to a gene. CDR3 sequence (DNA): TGCGCCCTCCCCGCCACAGGGGGCGTAGCTGGGGCCAACGTCCTGACTTTC. The encoded protein is CALPATGGVAGANVLTF.

V and J are TRBV19 and TRBJ2-3; TRBD2 aligns across 8 bases. J lost 3 bases, V lost 3 bases, and 11 bases had no gene match. Looked up from germline, CDR1 is LNHDA and CDR2 is SQIVND (reference sequence). CDR3 size: 17 residues. CDR3 bases: TGTGCCAGTAGTATTAGGGGAGCGGGGGAGAAAACAGATACGCAGTATTTT. It is translated as CASSIRGAGEKTDTQYF.

This clone appeared a few times. The genes are TRBV6-1 and TRBJ1-4; TRBD1 might be the D (6 bases). Germline V gives CDR1 MNHNS, CDR2 SASEGT. The CDR3 has 16 residues. V lost 2 bases and J lost 5, with 15 bases in between. CDR3 protein: CASSESGTRGNEKLFF. The CDR3 nucleotides are TGTGCCAGCAGTGAAAGCGGGACAAGGGGAAATGAAAAACTGTTTTTT.

This clone is a singleton in its sample. The rearrangement joins TRBV5-1 to TRBJ1-1; perhaps TRBD1 as D (6 bases). The CDR3 sequence is 16 residues long. Germline CDR1 reads SGHRS; CDR2 reads YFSETQ. V lost 4 bases and J 0 bases, leaving 16 bases between the germline ends. The CDR3 DNA follows: TGCGCCAGCAGCCCGCGCTCGGACAGACTGAACACTGAAGCTTTCTTT. Translation: CASSPRSDRLNTEAFF.

The CDR3 region is CASSQYRDSLSYGYTF. CDR3 sequence (DNA): TGTGCCAGCAGCCAATACCGGGACAGCCTCTCCTATGGCTACACCTTC. The V call is TRBV4-2, the J call TRBJ1-2, with 7 positions matching TRBD1. J was trimmed by 4 bases and V by 2 bases; bases with no gene match: 10. The CDR3 is made up of 16 amino acids. The germline V gene has CDR1 LGHNA and CDR2 YNFKEQ.

The genes are TRBV19 and TRBJ1-2; 12 nucleotides agree with TRBD1. In germline, CDR1 is LNHDA, CDR2 SQIVND (reference sequence). Trimming at V came to 6 bases and at J to 2 bases, leaving 7 bases not matched to a gene. CDR3 length: 16 amino acids. Written as DNA, the CDR3 is TGTGCCAGTAGAAGGGGACAGGGGGCCGCAAACTATGGCTACACCTTC. It yields the protein CASRRGQGAANYGYTF.

The chain carries TRBV7-9 and TRBJ1-1; the D gene is possibly TRBD1 (6 bases). CDR3 length equals 14 residues. Trimming took off 1 base at V and 7 bases at J, with 13 bases between the two ends. Germline lookup yields CDR1 SEHNR and CDR2 FQNEAQ (reference sequence). The CDR3 region is CASSLVAGAVEAFF. The CDR3 bases are TGTGCCAGCAGCTTAGTTGCGGGGGCGGTTGAAGCTTTCTTT.

The chain has TRBV9 and TRBJ2-2; 7 bases map to TRBD2. The V gene's germline CDR1 is SGDLS and CDR2 YYNGEE. This CDR3 is built from 13 residues. V shed 4 bases, J shed 7 bases, and the junction held 4 bases outside the gene matches. Here the CDR3 reads CASSPRTSGELFF. As DNA, the CDR3 is TGTGCCAGCAGCCCCCGGACTAGCGGGGAGCTGTTTTTT.

V and J are TRBV10-3 and TRBJ2-7; 7 bases are shared with TRBD1. Trimming took 4 bases from V and 7 from J; bases not matched to a gene: 10. The germline gives CDR1 ENHRY, CDR2 SYGVKD. The CDR3 is 14 residues long. In DNA, the CDR3 is TGTGCCATCAGTGCGGTACAGGGGACGAGAGAGCAGTACTTC. Its translation: CAISAVQGTREQYF.

Remarks on this clone: This sample also contains other DNA sequences that code for the same CDR3. The genes are TRBV19 and TRBJ1-1; tentatively, D is TRBD1 (5 bases). This CDR3 is 13 amino acids long. Germline-derived CDR1 and CDR2 are LNHDA and SQIVND (reference sequence). Trimming left V 2 bases short and J 5 bases short, with 9 bases between. The CDR3 DNA reads TGTGCCAGTAGTATAAGGGGAAATACTGAAGCTTTCTTT. Protein product: CASSIRGNTEAFF.